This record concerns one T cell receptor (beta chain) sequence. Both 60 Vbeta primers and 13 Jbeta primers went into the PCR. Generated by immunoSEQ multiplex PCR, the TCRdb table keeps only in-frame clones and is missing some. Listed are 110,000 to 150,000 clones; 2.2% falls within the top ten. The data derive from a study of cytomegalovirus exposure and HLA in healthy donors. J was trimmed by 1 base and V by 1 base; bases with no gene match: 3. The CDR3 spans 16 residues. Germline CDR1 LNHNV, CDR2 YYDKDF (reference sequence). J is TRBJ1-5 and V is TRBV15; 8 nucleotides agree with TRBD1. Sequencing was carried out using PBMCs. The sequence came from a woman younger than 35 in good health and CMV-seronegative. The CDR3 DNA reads TGTGCCACCAGCAGAGCCGGGACAGGAAGCAATCAGCCCCAGCATTTT. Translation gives CATSRAGTGSNQPQHF.